The clone carrying this TCR beta chain occurred once. Its antigen is not identified. Other DNA sequences from this sample encode an identical CDR3 as well. Expressed TCRB transcripts got sequenced, as all isolated RNA was reverse transcribed. Data came from immunoSEQ multiplex PCR; TCRdb stores just in-frame clones and leaves some out. This repertoire shows 150,000 to 200,000 clones, 50% to 70% found once; its top ten account for about 0.091%. From germline, CDR1 is SGHTA and CDR2 FQGNSA. The CDR3 covers 13 residues. Trimming removed 0 bases at V and 2 bases at J, with 4 bases between. The data stem from a study of beta chain features in type 1 diabetes. Study-wide results and limits: Diminished insertions and augmented deletions at VDJ junctions characterized type 1 diabetes patients. Shorter TCRB CDR3s, moderately but significantly so, were found in Type 1 diabetes patients in all four CD4+ subsets. Researchers reported that naive, central memory and Treg TCRB repertoires appeared more similar in patients than in healthy donors.

The sequenced material came from naive CD4+ T cells from blood. The receptor comes from a man aged 25-45 years with type 1 diabetes. The J gene is TRBJ2-5, the V gene TRBV7-2; no definite D call. CDR3 DNA sequence: TGTGCCAGCAGCTTAGCAAGGCAAGAGACCCAGTACTTC. It specifies CASSLARQETQYF.